This T cell receptor beta chain is drawn from a study of cytomegalovirus exposure and HLA in healthy donors. About the research overall: A preliminary data release comprised around 90 million unique TCRs obtained from HLA-typed donors.

With 3 bases removed from V and 7 bases from J, the gap between germline ends came to 22 bases. The CDR3 has 16 residues. Germline CDR1 ENHRY, CDR2 SYGVKD. The PCR employed 60 Vbeta primers together with 13 Jbeta primers. TCRdb's copy holds only in-frame clones and misses some; the assay was immunoSEQ multiplex PCR. This sample has about 190,000 clones, with 80% to 90% found just once. Whole-study results and caveats: In vitro, a few CMV-associated chains proved specific for CMV antigens.

In its sample, this clone was seen once. What it binds is unknown. The V call is TRBV10-3, the J call TRBJ2-7; D possibly corresponds to TRBD1 (6 bases). This TCR came from a woman aged 25 to 39 in good health and CMV-seronegative. The sample was PBMCs. Here the CDR3 reads CAISDVGAVGLREQYF. CDR3 DNA: TGTGCCATCAGTGACGTGGGGGCCGTTGGTCTTCGGGAGCAGTACTTC.